This TCR beta chain stems from a study of OX40 agonist ivuxolimab in advanced cancers. On the study more broadly: Age averaged around 60 years (range about 23 to 80), and 82.7% were male. Prior therapy, whether anti-PD-1, anti-PD-L1 or anti-CTLA-4, was allowed, and approximately 40% had some. Study results and caveats: Expanded peripheral T cell antigen specificity was not determined.

As to this clone: Its antigen is not identified.

Individuals having autoimmune disease history or systemic immunosuppression were not enrolled. The protocol was immunoSEQ multiplex PCR, while the TCRdb copy is restricted to in-frame clones and leaves out a portion. This sample has around 64,000 clones, with about 87% found just once. The receptor was derived from an adult with an advanced solid tumor such as melanoma, head and neck, liver or kidney cancer. Here the sequenced sample was CD4+ or CD8+ T cells sorted from blood, taken in a trial of the OX40 agonist ivuxolimab.

The DNA of the CDR3 is TGTGCCTGGACGCGAGGGAATAGTTACGAGCAGTACTTC. Amino acid sequence: CAWTRGNSYEQYF. V is TRBV30 and J is TRBJ2-7; weak D call: TRBD2 (5 bases). CDR1 is GTSNPN and CDR2 is SVGIG in the germline V gene (reference sequence). The CDR3 is 13 amino acids. Deletions cut 4 bases from V and 4 bases from J, with 14 bases between.